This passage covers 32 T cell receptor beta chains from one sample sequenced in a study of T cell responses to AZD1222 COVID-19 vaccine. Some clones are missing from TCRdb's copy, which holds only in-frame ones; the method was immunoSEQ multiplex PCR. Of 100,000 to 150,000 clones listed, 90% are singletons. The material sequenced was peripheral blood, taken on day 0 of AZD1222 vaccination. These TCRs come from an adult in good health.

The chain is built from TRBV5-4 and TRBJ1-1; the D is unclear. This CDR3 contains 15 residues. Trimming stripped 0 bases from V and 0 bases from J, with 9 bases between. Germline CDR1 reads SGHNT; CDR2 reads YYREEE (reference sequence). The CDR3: CASSLESWMNTEAFF. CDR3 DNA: TGTGCCAGCAGCTTGGAGTCGTGGATGAACACTGAAGCTTTCTTT.

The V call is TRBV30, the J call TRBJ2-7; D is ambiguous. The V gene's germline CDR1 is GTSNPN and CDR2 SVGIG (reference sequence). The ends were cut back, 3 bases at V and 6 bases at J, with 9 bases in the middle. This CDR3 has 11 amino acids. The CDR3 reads CAWRQAGEQYF. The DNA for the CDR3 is TGTGCCTGGAGGCAAGCCGGCGAGCAGTACTTC.

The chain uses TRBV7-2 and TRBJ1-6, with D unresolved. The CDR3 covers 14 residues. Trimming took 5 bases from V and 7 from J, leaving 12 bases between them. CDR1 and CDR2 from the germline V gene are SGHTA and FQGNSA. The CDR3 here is CASSPPDPNSPLHF. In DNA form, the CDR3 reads TGTGCCAGCAGCCCCCCGGACCCAAATTCACCCCTCCACTTT.

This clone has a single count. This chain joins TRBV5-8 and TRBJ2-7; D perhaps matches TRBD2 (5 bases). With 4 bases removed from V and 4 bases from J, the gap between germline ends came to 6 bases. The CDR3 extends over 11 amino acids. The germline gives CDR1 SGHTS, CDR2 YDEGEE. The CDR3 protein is CASSREYEQYF. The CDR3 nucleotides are TGTGCCAGCAGCCGGGAATACGAGCAGTACTTC.

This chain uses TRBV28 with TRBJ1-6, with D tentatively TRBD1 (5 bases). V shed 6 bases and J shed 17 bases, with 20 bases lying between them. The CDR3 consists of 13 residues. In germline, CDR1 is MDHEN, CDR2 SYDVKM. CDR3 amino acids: CASSTISPGDFHF. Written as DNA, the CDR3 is TGTGCCAGCAGCACTATATCCCCCGGGGACTTCCACTTT.

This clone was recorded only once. The CDR3 DNA reads TGTGCCAGCTCCCCTCTCGACGGGAGTGGCACCGAGCAGTTCTTC. Translating gives CASSPLDGSGTEQFF. This chain uses TRBV18 with TRBJ2-1; TRBD2 might be the D (6 bases). The germline gives CDR1 KGHSH, CDR2 LQKENI. The germline V and J ends were trimmed by 6 bases and 10 bases, with 22 bases remaining between them. The CDR3 consists of 15 residues.

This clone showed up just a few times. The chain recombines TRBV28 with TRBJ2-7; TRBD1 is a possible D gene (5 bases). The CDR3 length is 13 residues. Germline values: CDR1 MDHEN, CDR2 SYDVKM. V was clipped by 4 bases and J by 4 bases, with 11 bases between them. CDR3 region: CASSYGQDYEQYF. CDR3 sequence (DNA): TGTGCCAGCAGTTACGGACAAGATTACGAGCAGTACTTC.

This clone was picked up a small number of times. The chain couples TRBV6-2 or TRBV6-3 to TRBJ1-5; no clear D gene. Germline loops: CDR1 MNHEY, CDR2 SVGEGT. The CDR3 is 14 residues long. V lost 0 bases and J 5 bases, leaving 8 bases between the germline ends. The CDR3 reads CASSYSGRYQPQHF. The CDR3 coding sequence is TGTGCCAGCAGTTACTCGGGGAGGTATCAGCCCCAGCATTTT.

Written as DNA, the CDR3 is TGTGCCAGCAGCTTGATCTATCCGGGGGCGTACGAGCAGTACTTC. This gives the protein CASSLIYPGAYEQYF. The chain employs TRBV5-6 and TRBJ2-7; perhaps D is TRBD1 or TRBD2 (6 bases each). CDR1 and CDR2 (germline): SGHDT, YYEEEE. The V gene lost 1 base and the J gene lost 4 bases, with 15 bases spanning the gap. The CDR3 is 15 residues long.

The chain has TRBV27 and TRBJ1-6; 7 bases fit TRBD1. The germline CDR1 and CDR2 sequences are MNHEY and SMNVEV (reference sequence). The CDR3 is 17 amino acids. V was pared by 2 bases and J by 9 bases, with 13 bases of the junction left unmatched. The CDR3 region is CASSLLGLRTGGSPLHF. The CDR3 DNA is TGTGCCAGCAGTTTACTCGGTCTTAGGACAGGAGGTTCACCCCTCCACTTT.

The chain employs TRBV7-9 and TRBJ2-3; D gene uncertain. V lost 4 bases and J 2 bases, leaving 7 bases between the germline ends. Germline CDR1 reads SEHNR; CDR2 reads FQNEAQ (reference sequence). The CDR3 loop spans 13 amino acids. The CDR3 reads CASSWRNTDTQYF. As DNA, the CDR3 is TGTGCCAGCAGCTGGCGGAACACAGATACGCAGTATTTT.

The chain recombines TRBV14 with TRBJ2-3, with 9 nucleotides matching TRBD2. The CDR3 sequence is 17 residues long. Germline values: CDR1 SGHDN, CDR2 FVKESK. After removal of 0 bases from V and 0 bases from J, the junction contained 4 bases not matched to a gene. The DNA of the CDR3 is TGTGCCAGCAGCCAAGAACGTACTAGCGGGAGCACAGATACGCAGTATTTT. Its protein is CASSQERTSGSTDTQYF.

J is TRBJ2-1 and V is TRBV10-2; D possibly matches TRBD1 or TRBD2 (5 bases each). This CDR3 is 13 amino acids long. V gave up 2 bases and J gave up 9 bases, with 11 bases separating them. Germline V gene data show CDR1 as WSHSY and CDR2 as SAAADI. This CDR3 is CASSEGGVPEQFF. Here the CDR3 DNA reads TGCGCCAGCAGTGAGGGGGGAGTCCCTGAGCAGTTCTTC.

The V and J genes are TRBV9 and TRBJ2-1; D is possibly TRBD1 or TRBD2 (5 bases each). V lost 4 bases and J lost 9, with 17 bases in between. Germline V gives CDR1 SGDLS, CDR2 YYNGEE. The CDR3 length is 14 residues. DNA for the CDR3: TGTGCCAGCAGCTCAGCTTTTCGGGGCACTGAGCAGTTCTTC. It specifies CASSSAFRGTEQFF.

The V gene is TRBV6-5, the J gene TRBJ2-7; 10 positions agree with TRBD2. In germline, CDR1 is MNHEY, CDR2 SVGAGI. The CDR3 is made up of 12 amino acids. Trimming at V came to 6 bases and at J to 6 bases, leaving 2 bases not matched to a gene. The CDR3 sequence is CASRTSGTEQYF. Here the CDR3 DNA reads TGTGCCAGCAGAACTAGCGGGACCGAGCAGTACTTC.

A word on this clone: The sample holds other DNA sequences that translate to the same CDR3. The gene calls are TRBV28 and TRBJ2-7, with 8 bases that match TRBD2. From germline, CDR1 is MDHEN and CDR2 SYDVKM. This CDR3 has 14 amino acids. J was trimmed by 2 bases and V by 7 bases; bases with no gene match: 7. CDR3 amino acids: CASTRSGGAYEQYF. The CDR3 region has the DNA TGTGCCAGCACAAGGTCCGGGGGGGCCTACGAGCAGTACTTC.

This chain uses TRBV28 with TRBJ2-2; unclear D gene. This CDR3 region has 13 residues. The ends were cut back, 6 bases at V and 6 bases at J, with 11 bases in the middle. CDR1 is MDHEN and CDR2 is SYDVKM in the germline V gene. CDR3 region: CASSSNIAGELFF. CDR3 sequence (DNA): TGTGCCAGCAGCTCTAATATAGCCGGGGAGCTGTTTTTT.

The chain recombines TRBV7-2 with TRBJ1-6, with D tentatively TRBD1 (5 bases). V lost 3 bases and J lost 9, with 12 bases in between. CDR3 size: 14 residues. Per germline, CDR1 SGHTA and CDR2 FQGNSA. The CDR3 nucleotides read TGTGCCAGCAGCTTTGGCAGGGTATTTTCACCCCTCCACTTT. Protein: CASSFGRVFSPLHF.

Written as DNA, the CDR3 is TGCGCCAGCAGTGAAAGCGGGAAGAAGACCCAGTACTTC. Translation: CASSESGKKTQYF. The chain uses TRBV10-1 and TRBJ2-5; 7 bases map to TRBD2. J was trimmed by 6 bases and V by 3 bases; bases with no gene match: 4. The length of the CDR3 is 13 residues. The V gene's germline CDR1 is WNHNN and CDR2 SYGVQD (reference sequence).

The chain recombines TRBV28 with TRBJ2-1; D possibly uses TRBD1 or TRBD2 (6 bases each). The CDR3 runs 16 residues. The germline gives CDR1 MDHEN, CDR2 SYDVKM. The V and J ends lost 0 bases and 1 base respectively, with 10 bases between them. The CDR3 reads CASSLWGGSSYNEQFF. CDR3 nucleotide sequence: TGTGCCAGCAGTTTATGGGGGGGCTCGTCCTACAATGAGCAGTTCTTC. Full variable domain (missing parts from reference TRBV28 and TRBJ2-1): DVKVTQSSRYLVKRTGEKVFLECVQDMDHENMFWYRQDPGLGLRLIYFSYDVKMKEKGDIPEGYSVSREKKERFSLILESASTNQTSMYLCASSLWGGSSYNEQFFGPGTRLTVL.

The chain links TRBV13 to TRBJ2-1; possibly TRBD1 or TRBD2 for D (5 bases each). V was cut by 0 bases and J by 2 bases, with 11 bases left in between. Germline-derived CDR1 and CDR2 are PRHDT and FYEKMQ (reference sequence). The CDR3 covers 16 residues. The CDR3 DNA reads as TGTGCCAGCAGCTTAGGTGGGGGAGCGCCCTACAATGAGCAGTTCTTC. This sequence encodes CASSLGGGAPYNEQFF.

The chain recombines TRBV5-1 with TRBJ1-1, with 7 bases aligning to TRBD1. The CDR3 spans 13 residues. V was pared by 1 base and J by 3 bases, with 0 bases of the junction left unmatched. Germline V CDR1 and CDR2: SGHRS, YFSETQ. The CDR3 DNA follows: TGCGCCAGCAGCTTGACAGGGGACACTGAAGCTTTCTTT. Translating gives CASSLTGDTEAFF.

This chain's CDR3 is CASSLGREGKPQHF. For the CDR3, the DNA is TGTGCCAGCAGCTTGGGCAGGGAGGGGAAGCCCCAGCATTTT. J is TRBJ1-5 and V is TRBV9, with D maybe TRBD1 (5 bases). Looked up from germline, CDR1 is SGDLS and CDR2 is YYNGEE. V was cut by 4 bases and J by 8 bases, with 16 bases left in between. This CDR3 contains 14 residues.

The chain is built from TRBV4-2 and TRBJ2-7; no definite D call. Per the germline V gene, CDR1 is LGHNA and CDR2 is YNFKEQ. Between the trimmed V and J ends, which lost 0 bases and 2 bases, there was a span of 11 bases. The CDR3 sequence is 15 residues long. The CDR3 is CASSQDQSVPYEQYF. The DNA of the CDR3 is TGTGCCAGCAGCCAAGATCAAAGCGTCCCCTACGAGCAGTACTTC.

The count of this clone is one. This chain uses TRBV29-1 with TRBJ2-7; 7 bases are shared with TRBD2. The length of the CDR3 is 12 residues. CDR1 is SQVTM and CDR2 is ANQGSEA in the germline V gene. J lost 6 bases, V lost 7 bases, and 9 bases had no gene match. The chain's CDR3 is CSAEGGASEQYF. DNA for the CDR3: TGCAGCGCCGAGGGAGGGGCTTCCGAGCAGTACTTC.

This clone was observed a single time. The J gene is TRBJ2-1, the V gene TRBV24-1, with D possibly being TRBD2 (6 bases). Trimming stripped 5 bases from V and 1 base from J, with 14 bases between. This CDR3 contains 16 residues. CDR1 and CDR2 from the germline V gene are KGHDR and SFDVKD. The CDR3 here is CATSGTSPSSYNEQFF. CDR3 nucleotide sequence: TGTGCCACCAGTGGAACTAGCCCTTCGTCCTACAATGAGCAGTTCTTC.

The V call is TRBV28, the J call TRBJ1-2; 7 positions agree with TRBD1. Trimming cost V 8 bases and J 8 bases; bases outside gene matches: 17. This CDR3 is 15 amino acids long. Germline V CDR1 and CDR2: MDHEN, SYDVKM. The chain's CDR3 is CASAHPGAGGGGYTF. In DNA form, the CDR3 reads TGTGCCAGCGCCCATCCGGGGGCAGGGGGTGGGGGCTACACCTTC.

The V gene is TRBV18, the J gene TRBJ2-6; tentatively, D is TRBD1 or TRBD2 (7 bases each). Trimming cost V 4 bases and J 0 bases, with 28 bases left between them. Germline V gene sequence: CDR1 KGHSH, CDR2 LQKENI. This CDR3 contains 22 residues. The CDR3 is CASSLNEVQGGARISGANVLTF. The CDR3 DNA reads TGTGCCAGCTCACTCAATGAGGTCCAGGGGGGGGCCCGGATCTCTGGGGCCAACGTCCTGACTTTC.

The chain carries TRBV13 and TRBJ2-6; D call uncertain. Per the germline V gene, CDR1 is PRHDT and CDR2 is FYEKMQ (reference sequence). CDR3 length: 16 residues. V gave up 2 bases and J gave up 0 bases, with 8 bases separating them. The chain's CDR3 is CASSLLVASGANVLTF. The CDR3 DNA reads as TGTGCCAGCAGCTTATTAGTGGCCTCTGGGGCCAACGTCCTGACTTTC.

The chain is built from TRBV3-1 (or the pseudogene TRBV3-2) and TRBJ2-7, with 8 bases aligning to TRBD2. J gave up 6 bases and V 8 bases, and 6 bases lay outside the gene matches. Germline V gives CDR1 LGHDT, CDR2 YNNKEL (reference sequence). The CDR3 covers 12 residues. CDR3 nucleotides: TGTGCCAGCGGGTCGGGGGGGCGCGAGCAGTACTTC. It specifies CASGSGGREQYF.

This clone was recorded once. The CDR3 loop reads CAWRGQNTEAFF. CDR3 DNA: TGTGCCTGGAGAGGACAGAACACTGAAGCTTTCTTT. J is TRBJ1-1 and V is TRBV30, with D perhaps TRBD1 (5 bases). The germline gives CDR1 GTSNPN, CDR2 SVGIG (reference sequence). Deletions cut 3 bases from V and 1 base from J, with 6 bases between. The CDR3 loop spans 12 amino acids.

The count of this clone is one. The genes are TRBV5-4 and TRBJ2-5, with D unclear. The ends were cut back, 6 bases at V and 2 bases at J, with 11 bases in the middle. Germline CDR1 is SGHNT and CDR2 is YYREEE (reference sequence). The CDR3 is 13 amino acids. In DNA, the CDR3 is TGTGCCAGCATGCTACCTCCTCAAGAGACCCAGTACTTC. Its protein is CASMLPPQETQYF.